This T cell receptor (beta chain) is drawn from a study of response to subunit inactivated influenza vaccine. Study findings and constraints: The authors put forward the suggestion that each seasonal influenza vaccination may bring in only a limited number of new T cells.

TCRdb independently ran MiXCR on the RT-PCR reads; one entry per CDR3 protein. The sample has 200,000 to 300,000 distinct CDR3 sequences, 9.5% to 15% seen once. The V gene's germline CDR1 is SGHVS and CDR2 FQNEAQ. This CDR3 comprises 14 residues. Trimming pared 4 bases from V and 5 bases from J, leaving 14 bases between. This clonotype has only a few counts. Its antigen is unidentified. This sequence was found in a man in his forties or fifties who received an inactivated influenza vaccine. This specimen was non-naive T cells sorted from PBMCs, taken roughly 2 weeks before vaccination. This chain links TRBV7-8 with TRBJ2-5; perhaps TRBD1 as D (6 bases). The CDR3 DNA reads TGTGCCAGCAGCTCAGGGGCGTGGACGGAGACCCAGTACTTC. Its translation is CASSSGAWTETQYF.